A selection of T cell receptor beta chains follows, all from one sample in a study of early T cells in non-severe SARS-CoV-2 infection. Using its own MiXCR run on the 5' RACE reads, TCRdb lists one record per CDR3 protein. The sample shows 62,000 or so distinct CDR3 sequences, approximately 9.3% of them seen only once. Sequenced material: whole blood. These receptors were taken from an adult who was a healthcare worker with PCR-confirmed SARS-CoV-2 infection or an uninfected control (not recorded which). Both conserved end residues are part of each CDR3. The D gene is left open where the match is weak. Size is omitted from some rows. Given values are once, few, many or a class for expanded clones.

>TRBJ1-1|few|-|TRBV7-2
CASSLEQVNTEAFF
TGTGCCAGCAGCTTAGAACAGGTGAACACTGAAGCTTTCTTT
>TRBJ2-5|few|-|TRBV27
CASSLEGRETQYF
TGTGCCAGCAGTTTGGAGGGGCGAGAGACCCAGTACTTC
>TRBJ1-6|-|-|TRBV19
CASSIGQPNNSPLHF
TGTGCCAGTAGTATAGGACAGCCTAATAATTCACCCCTCCACTTT
>TRBJ1-5|many|-|TRBV14
CASSQDWNQPQHF
TGTGCCAGCAGCCAAGATTGGAATCAGCCCCAGCATTTT
>TRBJ2-3|-|-|TRBV10-3
CAIRAGPLRADTQYF
TGTGCCATCAGGGCGGGCCCGCTCCGAGCAGATACGCAGTATTTT
>TRBJ2-1|few|TRBD1|TRBV24-1
CATSSQGASQFF
TGTGCCACCTCCTCTCAGGGGGCATCGCAGTTCTTC
>TRBJ2-1|few|-|TRBV25-1
CASSELYYQSVFF
TGTGCCAGCAGTGAGCTCTATTATCAATCTGTGTTCTTC
>TRBJ1-1|few|-|TRBV11-2
CASSPPRAGPGTEAFF
TGTGCCAGCAGCCCACCGCGGGCAGGGCCGGGCACTGAAGCTTTCTTT
>TRBJ1-2|-|-|TRBV9
CASSAYDYGYTF
TGTGCCAGCAGCGCGTACGACTATGGCTACACCTTC
>TRBJ2-5|many|TRBD1|TRBV7-6
CASSRRTTGRSLETQHF
TGTGCCAGCAGCAGACGGACGACAGGGCGTAGTTTGGAGACCCAGCACTTC
>TRBJ1-3|-|-|TRBV12-3/TRBV12-4
CASSFLANTIYF
TGTGCCAGCAGTTTTCTTGCAAACACCATATATTTT
>TRBJ2-5|few|-|TRBV3-1
CASSQEVARVETQYF
TGTGCCAGCAGCCAAGAAGTGGCCAGGGTGGAGACCCAGTACTTC
>TRBJ2-5|many|-|TRBV20-1
CSAVQPRRETQYF
TGCAGTGCTGTACAGCCCCGCCGAGAGACCCAGTACTTC
>TRBJ1-3|-|TRBD1|TRBV7-2
CASSEGTGGNTIYF
TGTGCCAGCAGCGAAGGGACAGGGGGAAACACCATATATTTT
>TRBJ1-1|few|-|TRBV5-5
CASRPYREPRNTEAFF
TGTGCCAGCAGACCTTACCGGGAGCCCCGGAACACTGAAGCTTTCTTT
>TRBJ2-1|-|-|TRBV11-2
CASRPDTSSYNEQFF
TGTGCCAGCAGGCCGGACACGAGCTCCTACAATGAGCAGTTCTTC
>TRBJ1-1|few|-|TRBV4-1
CASSQAGQLNTEAFF
TGCGCCAGCAGCCAGGCCGGACAGCTGAACACTGAAGCTTTCTTT
>TRBJ2-5|many|TRBD1|TRBV2
CASSLGQGQETQYF
TGTGCCAGCAGTCTCGGACAGGGCCAAGAGACCCAGTACTTC
>TRBJ1-1|few|-|TRBV4-1
CASSQVRGNTEAFF
TGCGCCAGCAGCCAAGTCCGCGGAAACACTGAAGCTTTCTTT
>TRBJ2-3|-|-|TRBV6-1
CASSEFQGTDTQYF
TGTGCCAGCAGTGAATTCCAGGGGACAGATACGCAGTATTTT
>TRBJ2-5|-|TRBD2|TRBV20-1
CSASAGLAGTGETQYF
TGCAGTGCTAGTGCCGGACTAGCGGGGACTGGAGAGACCCAGTACTTC
>TRBJ1-5|few|-|TRBV5-1
CASSLDGDQPQHF
TGCGCCAGCAGCTTGGACGGCGATCAGCCCCAGCATTTT
>TRBJ2-1|many|-|TRBV3-1
CASSLRGSSYNEQFF
TGTGCCAGCAGCCTTAGGGGGAGCTCCTACAATGAGCAGTTCTTC
>TRBJ2-2|few|TRBD2|TRBV20-1
CSARDSGGFPGELFF
TGCAGTGCCAGGGATAGCGGGGGTTTCCCCGGGGAGCTGTTTTTT
>TRBJ1-1|many|TRBD1|TRBV12-3/TRBV12-4
CASKNTGGKAFF
TGTGCCAGCAAAAACACAGGGGGAAAAGCTTTCTTT
>TRBJ2-3|few|TRBD2|TRBV20-1
CSASELAGITDTQYF
TGCAGTGCTAGCGAACTAGCGGGGATCACAGATACGCAGTATTTT
>TRBJ2-6|many|-|TRBV3-1
CASSQGARGTSGANVLTF
TGTGCCAGCAGCCAAGGGGCCAGGGGAACTTCTGGGGCCAACGTCCTGACTTTC
>TRBJ1-2|many|-|TRBV20-1
CSARESATYGYTF
TGCAGTGCTAGGGAAAGTGCGACCTATGGCTACACCTTC
>TRBJ1-3|-|-|TRBV7-8
CASSLRASTGNTIYF
TGTGCCAGCAGCTTACGGGCATCGACTGGAAACACCATATATTTT